This T cell receptor beta chain was identified in a study of tumor and adjacent non-tumor tissue in lung cancer. RNA was extracted from bulk tissue without any cell sorting. TCRbeta libraries were built with three rounds of nested PCR, modified from ARM-PCR. MiXCR was run by TCRdb on the multiplex PCR reads, yielding one entry per CDR3 protein. This repertoire shows about 110,000 distinct CDR3 sequences, 84% found once; its top ten account for about 23%. This clonotype was seen once. The antigen remains undetermined. The V end lost 2 bases, the J end lost 11 bases, and 18 bases lay between the germline ends. Looked up from germline, CDR1 is MNHEY and CDR2 is SVGAGI. This CDR3 has 15 residues. Study observations and caveats: Normal lung showed higher cumulative top 100 clone frequency than tumor.

The clonotype comes from a man aged 65 to 79 with non-small cell lung cancer. Sequencing was done on a sample of lung tumor tissue. The V call is TRBV6-5, the J call TRBJ2-2; D gene uncertain. CDR3 amino acids: CASSYLRRTVGELFF. The CDR3 DNA follows: TGTGCCAGCAGTTACCTCCGAAGGACCGTCGGAGAGCTGTTTTTT.